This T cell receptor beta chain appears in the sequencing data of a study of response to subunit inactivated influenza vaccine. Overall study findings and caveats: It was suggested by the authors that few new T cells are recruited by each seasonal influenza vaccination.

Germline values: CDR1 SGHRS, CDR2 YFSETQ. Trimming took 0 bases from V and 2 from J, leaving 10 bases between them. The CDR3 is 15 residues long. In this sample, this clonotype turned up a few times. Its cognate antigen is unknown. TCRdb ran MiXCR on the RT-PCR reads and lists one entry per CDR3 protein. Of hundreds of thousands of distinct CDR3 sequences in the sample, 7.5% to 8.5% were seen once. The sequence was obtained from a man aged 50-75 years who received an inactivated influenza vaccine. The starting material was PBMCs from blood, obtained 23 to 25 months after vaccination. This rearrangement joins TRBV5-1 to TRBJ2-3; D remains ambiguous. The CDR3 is CASSLVPAPTDTQYF. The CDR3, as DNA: TGCGCCAGCAGCTTGGTTCCCGCTCCCACAGATACGCAGTATTTT. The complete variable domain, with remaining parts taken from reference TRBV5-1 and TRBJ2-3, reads KAGVTQTPRYLIKTRGQQVTLSCSPISGHRSVSWYQQTPGQGLQFLFEYFSETQRNKGNFPGRFSGRQFSNSRSEMNVSTLELGDSALYLCASSLVPAPTDTQYFGPGTRLTVL.